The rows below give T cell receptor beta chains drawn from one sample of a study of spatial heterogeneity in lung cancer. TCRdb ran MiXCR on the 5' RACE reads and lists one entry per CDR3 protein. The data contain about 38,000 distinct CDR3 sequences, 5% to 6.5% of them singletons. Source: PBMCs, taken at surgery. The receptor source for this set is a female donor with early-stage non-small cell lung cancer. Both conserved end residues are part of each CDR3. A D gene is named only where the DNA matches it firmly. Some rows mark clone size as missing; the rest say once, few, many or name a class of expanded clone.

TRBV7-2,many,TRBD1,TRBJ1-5,TGTGCCAGCAGCACGGACAGGAATAGCAATCAGCCCCAGCATTTT,CASSTDRNSNQPQHF
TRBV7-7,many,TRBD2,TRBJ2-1,TGTGCCAGCAGCCAAACTAGCGGGGAGGTTATTGAGCAGTTCTTC,CASSQTSGEVIEQFF
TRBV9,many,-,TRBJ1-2,TGTGCCAGCAGCGTTGTCCTAGGTGGCGAGGGCTACACCTTC,CASSVVLGGEGYTF
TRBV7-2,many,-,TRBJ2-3,TGTGCCAGCAGCTTAGGTGGCTACCCCACAGATACGCAGTATTTT,CASSLGGYPTDTQYF
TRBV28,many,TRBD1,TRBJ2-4,TGTGCCAGCAGTAAAACAGGGGGCAAAAACATTCAGTACTTC,CASSKTGGKNIQYF
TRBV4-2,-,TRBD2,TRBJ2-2,TGTGCCAGCAGCCAACTAGCGGGAGCGAACACCGGGGAGCTGTTTTTT,CASSQLAGANTGELFF
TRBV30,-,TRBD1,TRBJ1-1,TGTGCCTGGAGGCAGGGGGGGAACACTGAAGCTTTCTTT,CAWRQGGNTEAFF
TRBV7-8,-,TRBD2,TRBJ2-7,TGTGCCAGCAGCTTCCCGGGACTAGCGGGGGGTTCCGCCTACGAGCAGTACTTC,CASSFPGLAGGSAYEQYF
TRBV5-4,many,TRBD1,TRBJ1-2,TGTGCCAGCAGCGGGGACAGGGGCAATGCTGTCTATGGCTACACCTTC,CASSGDRGNAVYGYTF
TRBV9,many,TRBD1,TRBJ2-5,TGTGCCAGCAGCGTCGGGACAGGACGCGAGGCCCAGTACTTC,CASSVGTGREAQYF
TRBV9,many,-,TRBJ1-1,TGTGCCAGCAGCGCCCGGAGTAGCGGGGTTGGCACTGAAGCTTTCTTT,CASSARSSGVGTEAFF
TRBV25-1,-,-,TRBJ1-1,TGTGCCAGCAGTGTGTGGGGGGCGAACACTGAAGCTTTCTTT,CASSVWGANTEAFF
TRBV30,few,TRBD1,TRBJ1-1,TGTGCCTGGAGTCGACAGGGGGCATCTGAAGCTTTCTTT,CAWSRQGASEAFF
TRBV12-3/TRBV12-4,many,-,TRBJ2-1,TGTGCCAGCAGTTTAGCGGGGGGGCGCAATGAGCAGTTCTTC,CASSLAGGRNEQFF
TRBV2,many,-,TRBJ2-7,TGTGCCAGCACCCTAGAAGGCGGGCGGTCCCTCTTC,CASTLEGGRSLF
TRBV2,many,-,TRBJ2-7,TGTGCCAGCACCTGGGACAACCGCTACGAGCAGTACTTC,CASTWDNRYEQYF
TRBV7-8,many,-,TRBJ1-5,TGTGCCAGCAGCTCTACATCCCTCACGAGCAATCAGCCCCAGCATTTT,CASSSTSLTSNQPQHF
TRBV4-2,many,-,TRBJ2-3,TGTGCCAGCAGCCAAGATGGTTCAACAGATACGCAGTATTTT,CASSQDGSTDTQYF
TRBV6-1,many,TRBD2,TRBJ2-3,TGTGCCAGCAGGCTGCGGGGGGGCCTAGATACGCAGTATTTT,CASRLRGGLDTQYF
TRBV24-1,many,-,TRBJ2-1,TGTGCCACCAGTGATCCCCGGACTGAGGGCAATGAGCAGTTCTTC,CATSDPRTEGNEQFF
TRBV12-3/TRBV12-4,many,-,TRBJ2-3,TGTGCCACCGCCGTCCAGACAGATACGCAGTATTTT,CATAVQTDTQYF
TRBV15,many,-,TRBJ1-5,TGTGCCACCAGCGGACAAAATCAGCCCCAGCATTTT,CATSGQNQPQHF
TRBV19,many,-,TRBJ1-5,TGTGCCAGTACCCCCCGGGGCGGGTTGGGCAATCAGCCCCAGCATTTT,CASTPRGGLGNQPQHF
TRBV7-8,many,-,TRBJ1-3,TGTGCCAGCAGCAGGGCCCGGACGGAAATCTCTGGAAACACCATATATTTT,CASSRARTEISGNTIYF
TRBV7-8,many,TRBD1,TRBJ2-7,TGTGCCAGCAGCTTAGAGCCCCCGGGACAGCATGCCTACGAGCAGTACTTC,CASSLEPPGQHAYEQYF
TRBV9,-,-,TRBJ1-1,TGTGCCAGCAGCCCGAGGAGGACTTTCGACGAAGCTTTCTTT,CASSPRRTFDEAFF
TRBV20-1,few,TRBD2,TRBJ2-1,TGCAGTGCTAGAGAGGTAGCGGGGGGCTCCTACAATGAGCAGTTCTTC,CSAREVAGGSYNEQFF
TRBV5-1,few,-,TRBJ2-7,TGCGCCAGCAGCTTCGCCAGGAACGAGCAGTACTTC,CASSFARNEQYF
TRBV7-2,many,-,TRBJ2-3,TGTGCCAGCAGCTCCCCCGGGACAGATACGCAGTATTTT,CASSSPGTDTQYF
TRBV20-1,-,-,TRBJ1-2,TGCAGTGCTAGAGATAACTCCTATGGCTACACCTTC,CSARDNSYGYTF
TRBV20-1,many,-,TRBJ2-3,TGCAGTGCTGGGCGGGGTGATACGCAGTATTTT,CSAGRGDTQYF
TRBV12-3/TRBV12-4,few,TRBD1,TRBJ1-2,TGTGCCAGCAGCCCGGGACAGACATGGGGCTACACCTTC,CASSPGQTWGYTF
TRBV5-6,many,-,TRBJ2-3,TGTGCCAGCAGCTTGAGTCGAAGAGATACGCAGTATTTT,CASSLSRRDTQYF
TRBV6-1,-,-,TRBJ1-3,TGTGCCAGCAGAGGGTGGGGGACAATCTCTGGAAACACCATATATTTT,CASRGWGTISGNTIYF
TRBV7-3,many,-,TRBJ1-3,TGTGCCAGCAGCTTAACGGGTCAGGGGTCTGGAAACACCATATATTTT,CASSLTGQGSGNTIYF
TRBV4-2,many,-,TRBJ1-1,TGTGCCAGCAGCCAAGATGATTTAACCGACGACACTGAAGCTTTCTTT,CASSQDDLTDDTEAFF
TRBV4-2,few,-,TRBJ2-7,TGTGCCAGCAGCCAAGATGTGGGTGACGGTGGCTACGAGCAGTACTTC,CASSQDVGDGGYEQYF
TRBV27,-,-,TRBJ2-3,TGTGCCAGCAAAAAGGCTCCGCGGGATAGCACAGATACGCAGTATTTT,CASKKAPRDSTDTQYF
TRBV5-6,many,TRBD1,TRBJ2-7,TGTGCCAGCAGTTTCTCCGGGACAGGGTCCTACGAGCAGTACTTC,CASSFSGTGSYEQYF
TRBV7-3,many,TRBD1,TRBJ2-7,TGTGCCAGAAGGGGAGCCAGGGGGCGAAACGAGCAGTACTTC,CARRGARGRNEQYF
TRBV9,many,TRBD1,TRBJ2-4,TGTGCCAGCAGCGTCACAGGGGACCGAGCCAAAAACATTCAGTACTTC,CASSVTGDRAKNIQYF